Below, one T cell receptor beta chain is given with its context. The source of the sample is a study of cytomegalovirus exposure and HLA in healthy donors. Researchers ran the PCR with 60 Vbeta and 13 Jbeta primers. Sequencing was performed with immunoSEQ multiplex PCR; in TCRdb, only in-frame clones are kept and a portion is missing. The data contain about 120,000 clones, about three quarters of them singletons. The sequence came from a man aged 25-40 years in good health and CMV-seronegative. The specimen sequenced was PBMCs.

The CDR3 loop reads CASSSLTDSFIHGYTF. The CDR3 nucleotides read TGTGCCAGCAGCAGTTTGACAGACTCATTCATCCATGGCTACACCTTC. The rearrangement links TRBV5-6 to TRBJ1-2, with TRBD1 as a possible D gene (5 bases). The germline V gene has CDR1 SGHDT and CDR2 YYEEEE. This CDR3 has 16 residues. V was clipped by 4 bases and J by 6 bases, with 22 bases between them.